This T cell receptor (beta chain) is drawn from a study of T cell responses to AZD1222 COVID-19 vaccine. Turning to the study itself: Both about-4-week and about-12-week second-dose recipients were combined. General observations from the study: The donors showed a predominance of white British ancestry and of females, with possible underestimation of clonal diversity. Unmutated variant regions reportedly attract nearly half of all spike-specific TCRs. Increased Spike-specific TCR breadth and depth were observed after two AZD1222 doses.

The assay was immunoSEQ multiplex PCR, and TCRdb's table has in-frame clones only and misses some. The sample records 75,000 to 90,000 clones, 90% to 95% being singletons. Notes on this clone: As yet, its antigen is unknown.

CDR1 and CDR2 from the germline V gene are KGHDR and SFDVKD. J gave up 0 bases and V 3 bases, and 5 bases lay outside the gene matches. The CDR3 covers 18 residues. The sample in question was peripheral blood, obtained on day 0 of AZD1222 vaccination. The J gene is TRBJ2-6, the V gene TRBV24-1, with 9 positions matching TRBD1. The receptor comes from an adult in good health. The CDR3 sequence: CATSDRGDRVSGANVLTF. The CDR3 DNA is TGTGCCACCAGTGATAGGGGGGACAGGGTCTCTGGGGCCAACGTCCTGACTTTC.